These T cell receptor beta chains were read from a single sample in a study of cytomegalovirus exposure and HLA in healthy donors. The repertoire was sequenced with immunoSEQ multiplex PCR; TCRdb's copy has only in-frame clones and lacks some. Of roughly 120,000 clones in the sample, approximately 90% were seen once. The sample consisted of PBMCs. The source of these receptors is a woman aged 18 to 35 in good health and CMV-seronegative. CDR3s include the opening cysteine and the closing phenylalanine or tryptophan. The D gene is left open where the match is weak. Size is stated for part of the rows, as once, few or many counts, or as a class when the clone is expanded.

clone_size d_call j_call v_call cdr3_aa cdr3_nt
- - TRBJ2-1 TRBV5-1 CASSAGPIPHEQFF TGCGCCAGCAGCGCGGGACCTATCCCCCATGAGCAGTTCTTC
- TRBD1 TRBJ2-5 TRBV19 CASSPDRGWGETQYF TGTGCCAGTAGTCCGGACAGGGGATGGGGAGAGACCCAGTACTTC
- - TRBJ2-1 TRBV6-5 CASSSPGGSYNEQFF TGTGCCAGCAGTTCCCCTGGCGGCTCCTACAATGAGCAGTTCTTC
- TRBD2 TRBJ2-5 TRBV11-2 CASSPGLAGVPLETQYF TGTGCCAGCAGCCCGGGACTAGCGGGAGTGCCCCTAGAGACCCAGTACTTC
- - TRBJ1-1 TRBV7-8 CASSIRRDTEAFF TGTGCCAGCAGCATCAGGAGGGATACTGAAGCTTTCTTT
few TRBD2 TRBJ2-1 TRBV6-5 CASSYASGGYNEQFF TGTGCCAGCAGCTACGCTAGCGGGGGTTACAATGAGCAGTTCTTC
- - TRBJ2-1 TRBV7-2 CASSLDSNYNEQFF TGTGCCAGCAGCTTAGACAGCAACTACAATGAGCAGTTCTTC
- TRBD2 TRBJ2-1 TRBV7-9 CASSQLTSADNEQFF TGTGCCAGCAGCCAACTCACTAGCGCCGACAATGAGCAGTTCTTC
- - TRBJ1-3 TRBV11-2 CASSTGGIGSGNTIYF TGTGCCAGCAGCACGGGGGGGATCGGTTCTGGAAACACCATATATTTT
- - TRBJ2-1 TRBV5-4 CASSFLGEGLNGEQFF TGTGCCAGCAGCTTCCTTGGAGAAGGCCTAAATGGTGAGCAGTTCTTC
- TRBD2 TRBJ2-5 TRBV9 CASSVEGGGRETQYF TGTGCCAGCAGCGTAGAAGGCGGGGGTCGAGAGACCCAGTACTTC
- - TRBJ1-1 TRBV7-2 CASSFSGYPNTEAFF TGTGCCAGCAGCTTCTCGGGGTATCCGAACACTGAAGCTTTCTTT
- - TRBJ1-2 TRBV6-6 CASTPAGVFYGYTF TGTGCCAGCACCCCAGCAGGGGTATTCTATGGCTACACCTTC
once - TRBJ1-1 TRBV30 CAWSGYQGRNTEAFF TGTGCCTGGAGCGGTTACCAGGGAAGGAACACTGAAGCTTTCTTT
- TRBD2 TRBJ2-7 TRBV28 CASSFMVGRSEQYF TGTGCCAGCAGTTTTATGGTCGGGAGGAGCGAGCAGTACTTC
- - TRBJ2-5 TRBV30 CAWGKGYWRLGETQYF TGTGCCTGGGGAAAGGGGTACTGGCGATTGGGGGAGACCCAGTACTTC
once TRBD2 TRBJ2-3 TRBV6-5 CASTRVAGAPDTQYF TGTGCCAGCACCCGGGTAGCGGGAGCCCCAGATACGCAGTATTTT
- - TRBJ2-3 TRBV10-1 CASSEQGTATQYF TGCGCCAGCAGTGAACAAGGCACAGCTACGCAGTATTTT
- - TRBJ2-5 TRBV4-2 CASSQDAGDRETQYF TGTGCCAGCAGCCAAGATGCGGGGGACAGGGAGACCCAGTACTTC